This passage covers 8 T cell receptor beta chains from one sample sequenced in a study of Graves' ophthalmopathy and Graves' hyperthyroidism. The study amplified TCR beta CDR3 regions using RNA transcripts. An opening RT-PCR round employed HTBI primers and preceded a second-round multiplex PCR. TCRdb reanalysed the multiplex PCR reads using MiXCR and keeps one entry per CDR3 protein. This sample has about 400,000 distinct CDR3 sequences; around 18% occur once, and the top ten carry about 1.4%. Sequenced material: peripheral blood. The receptor source for this set is a woman younger than 35 with Graves' ophthalmopathy.

The sample holds many counts of this clonotype. The chain links TRBV4-3 to TRBJ1-1; D gene ambiguous. This CDR3 is built from 13 residues. V lost 1 base and J lost 6, with 9 bases in between. The germline V gene has CDR1 LGHNA and CDR2 YSLEER. The DNA of the CDR3 is TGCGCCAGCAGCCAAGGCTCAGTAGCTGAAGCTTTCTTT. This gives the protein CASSQGSVAEAFF.

This clonotype was found many times. The genes are TRBV6-5 and TRBJ1-1; D gene uncertain. This CDR3 has 13 amino acids. V dropped 0 bases and J dropped 0 bases, with 2 bases sitting between them. CDR1 is MNHEY and CDR2 is SVGAGI in the germline V gene. Here the CDR3 DNA reads TGTGCCAGCAGTTACTCCATGAACACTGAAGCTTTCTTT. Protein: CASSYSMNTEAFF.

This clonotype was counted at least ten times. The gene calls are TRBV3-1 and TRBJ1-5, with unresolved D. Per germline, CDR1 LGHDT and CDR2 YNNKEL (reference sequence). The CDR3 loop spans 14 amino acids. The V gene lost 4 bases and the J gene lost 7 bases, with 14 bases spanning the gap. CDR3 loop: CASSPTGTGQPQHF. CDR3 sequence (DNA): TGTGCCAGCAGCCCCACGGGAACGGGGCAGCCCCAGCATTTT.

At least ten counts were recorded for this clonotype. V and J are TRBV24-1 and TRBJ1-1; D ambiguous. CDR1 is KGHDR, CDR2 SFDVKD, per germline. Trimming left V 9 bases short and J 7 bases short, with 11 bases between. The CDR3 length is 11 residues. CDR3 sequence: CATADGLEAFF. In nucleotides, the CDR3 is TGTGCCACCGCCGACGGGCTTGAAGCTTTCTTT.

This clonotype showed up many times. The rearrangement links TRBV11-2 to TRBJ2-5; D call uncertain. CDR3 length: 13 amino acids. Deletions cut 0 bases from V and 0 bases from J, with 2 bases between. Germline V gene lookup returns CDR1 SGHAT and CDR2 FQNNGV. DNA for the CDR3: TGTGCCAGCAGCTTAGAGTACCAAGAGACCCAGTACTTC. Translation gives CASSLEYQETQYF.

V is TRBV12-3 or TRBV12-4 and J is TRBJ2-2; no reliable D call. This CDR3 region has 13 residues. Deletions cut 2 bases from V and 7 bases from J, with 8 bases between. Here the CDR3 DNA reads TGTGCCAGCAGTTTAAGCACGGACGGGGAGCTGTTTTTT. It is translated as CASSLSTDGELFF.

This clonotype was detected many times. The chain is built from TRBV28 and TRBJ2-2; no clear D gene. V was shortened by 5 bases and J by 2 bases, with 15 bases between the two germline ends. Germline V gene sequence: CDR1 MDHEN, CDR2 SYDVKM. The CDR3 sequence is 16 residues long. In DNA, the CDR3 is TGTGCCAGCAGTCGTACACGGACGGCTAACACCGGGGAGCTGTTTTTT. This codes for CASSRTRTANTGELFF.

The table lists this clonotype with many counts. The chain employs TRBV2 and TRBJ1-5, with a tentative D call TRBD1 (5 bases). CDR1 is SNHLY and CDR2 is FYNNEI in the germline V gene. This CDR3 contains 15 residues. Trimming took 1 base from V and 5 from J, leaving 12 bases between them. In DNA, the CDR3 is TGTGCCAGCAGTGAAGGACAAGGGGCCCATCAGCCCCAGCATTTT. This translates into CASSEGQGAHQPQHF.